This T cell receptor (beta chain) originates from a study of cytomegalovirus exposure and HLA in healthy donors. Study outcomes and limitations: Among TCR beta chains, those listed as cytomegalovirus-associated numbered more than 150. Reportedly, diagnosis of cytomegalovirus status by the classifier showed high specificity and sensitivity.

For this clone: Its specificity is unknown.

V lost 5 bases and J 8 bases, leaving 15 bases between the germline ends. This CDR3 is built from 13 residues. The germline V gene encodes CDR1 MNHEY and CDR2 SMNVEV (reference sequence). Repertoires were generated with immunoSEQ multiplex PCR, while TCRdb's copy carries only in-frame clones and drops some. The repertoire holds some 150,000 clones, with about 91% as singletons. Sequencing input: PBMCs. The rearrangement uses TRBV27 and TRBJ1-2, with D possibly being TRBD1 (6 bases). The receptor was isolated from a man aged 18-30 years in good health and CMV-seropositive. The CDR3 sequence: CASSLQGRGGYTF. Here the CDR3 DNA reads TGTGCCAGCAGTCTACAGGGTCGGGGCGGCTACACCTTC.